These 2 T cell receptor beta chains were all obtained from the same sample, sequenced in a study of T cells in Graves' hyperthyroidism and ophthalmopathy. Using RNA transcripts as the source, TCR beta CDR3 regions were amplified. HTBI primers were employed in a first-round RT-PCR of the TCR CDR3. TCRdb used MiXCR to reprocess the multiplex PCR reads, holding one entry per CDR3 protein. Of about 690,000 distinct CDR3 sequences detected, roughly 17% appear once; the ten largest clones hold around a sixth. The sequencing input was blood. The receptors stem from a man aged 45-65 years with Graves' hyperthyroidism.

CDR3 protein: CASSRTSVYNEQFF. In DNA form, the CDR3 reads TGTGCCAGCAGCAGGACTAGCGTCTACAATGAGCAGTTCTTC. This rearrangement joins TRBV9 to TRBJ2-1, with 9 positions matching TRBD2. There are 14 residues in the CDR3. The J segment lost 3 bases and the V segment lost 4 bases, leaving 2 bases of the junction unmatched. Per germline, CDR1 SGDLS and CDR2 YYNGEE.

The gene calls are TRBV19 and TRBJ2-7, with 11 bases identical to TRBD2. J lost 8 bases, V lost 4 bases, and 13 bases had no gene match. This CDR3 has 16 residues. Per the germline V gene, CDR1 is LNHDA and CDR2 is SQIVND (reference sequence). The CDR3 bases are TGTGCCAGTAGTACCTTGACTAGCGGGAAATCTTACAAGCAGTACTTC. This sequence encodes CASSTLTSGKSYKQYF.